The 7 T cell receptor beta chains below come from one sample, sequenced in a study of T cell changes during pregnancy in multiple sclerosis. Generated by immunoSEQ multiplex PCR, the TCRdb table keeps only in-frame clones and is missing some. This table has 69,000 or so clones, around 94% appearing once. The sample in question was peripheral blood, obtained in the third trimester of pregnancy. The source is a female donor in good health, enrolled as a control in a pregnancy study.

The CDR3 spells CASSEDFLNSPLHF. The CDR3 DNA reads TGTGCCAGCAGTGAAGACTTTCTGAATTCACCCCTCCACTTT. The rearrangement joins TRBV2 to TRBJ1-6; D not resolved. The CDR3 runs 14 residues. Germline loops: CDR1 SNHLY, CDR2 FYNNEI. With 1 base removed from V and 7 bases from J, the gap between germline ends came to 8 bases.

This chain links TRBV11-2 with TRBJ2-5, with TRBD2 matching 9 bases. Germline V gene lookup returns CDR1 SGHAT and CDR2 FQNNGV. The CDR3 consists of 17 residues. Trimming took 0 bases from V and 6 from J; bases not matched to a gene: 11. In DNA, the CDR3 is TGTGCCAGCAGCTTAGATTTTCAGCGGGAGGCTCGAAAGACCCAGTACTTC. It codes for CASSLDFQREARKTQYF.

In DNA form, the CDR3 reads TGTGCCAGCAGCTTGGTGGGACTAGCCACAGATACGCAGTATTTT. Its protein product is CASSLVGLATDTQYF. V is TRBV5-8 and J is TRBJ2-3, with 9 bases lining up with TRBD2. V dropped 0 bases and J dropped 2; count of bases not matched to a gene: 1. The CDR3 runs 15 residues. Germline-derived CDR1 and CDR2 are SGHTS and YDEGEE.

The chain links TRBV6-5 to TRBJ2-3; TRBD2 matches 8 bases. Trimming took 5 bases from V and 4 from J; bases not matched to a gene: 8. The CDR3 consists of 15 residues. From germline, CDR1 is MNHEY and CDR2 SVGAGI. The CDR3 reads CASSQRGLGSDTQYF. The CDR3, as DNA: TGTGCCAGCAGTCAGCGGGGGTTGGGGTCAGATACGCAGTATTTT.

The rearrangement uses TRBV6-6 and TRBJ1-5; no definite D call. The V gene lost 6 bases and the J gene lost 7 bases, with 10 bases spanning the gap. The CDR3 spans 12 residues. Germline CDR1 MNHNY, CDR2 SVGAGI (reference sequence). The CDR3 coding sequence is TGTGCCAGCAGGCGGGTAGAGCAGCCCCAGCATTTT. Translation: CASRRVEQPQHF.

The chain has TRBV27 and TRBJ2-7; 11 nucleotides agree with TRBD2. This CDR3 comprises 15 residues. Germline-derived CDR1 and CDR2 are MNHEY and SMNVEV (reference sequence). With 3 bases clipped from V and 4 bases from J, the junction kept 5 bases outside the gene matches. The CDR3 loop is CASSFLAGGTYEQYF. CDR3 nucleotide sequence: TGTGCCAGCAGTTTTCTAGCGGGAGGAACATACGAGCAGTACTTC.

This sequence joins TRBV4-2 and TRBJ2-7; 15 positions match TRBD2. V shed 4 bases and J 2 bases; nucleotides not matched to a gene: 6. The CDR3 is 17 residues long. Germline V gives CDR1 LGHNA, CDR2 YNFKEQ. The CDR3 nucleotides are TGTGCCAGCAGCCCTGGACTAGCGGGAGGGACGACCTACGAGCAGTACTTC. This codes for CASSPGLAGGTTYEQYF.